The 11 T cell receptor beta chains presented below share a single source sample, sequenced in a study of T cell repertoires in cytomegalovirus infection. Using its own MiXCR run on the reads, TCRdb lists one record per CDR3 protein. Of around 450,000 distinct CDR3 sequences listed, roughly 10% are singletons. What was sequenced was PBMCs. The receptors stem from a human donor in good health (CMV status not recorded). Some clones in this sample may be carry-over from other donors' samples.

In this sample, this clonotype turned up many times. CDR3 region: CASSFAQQETQYF. The CDR3 DNA is TGTGCCAGCAGCTTTGCCCAGCAAGAGACCCAGTACTTC. The chain employs TRBV7-2 and TRBJ2-5; the D is unclear. V gave up 3 bases and J gave up 2 bases, with 7 bases separating them. CDR1 and CDR2 (germline): SGHTA, FQGNSA. The CDR3 loop spans 13 amino acids.

This clonotype has a count of ten or more. The rearrangement uses TRBV28 and TRBJ2-2, with TRBD2 identical over 8 bases. Trimming at V came to 7 bases and at J to 7 bases, leaving 11 bases not matched to a gene. The CDR3 is 15 amino acids. Germline V gene data show CDR1 as MDHEN and CDR2 as SYDVKM. The CDR3 DNA follows: TGTGCCAGCAACGTCGGGACTAGAGGTGACGGGGAGCTGTTTTTT. Translating gives CASNVGTRGDGELFF.

Many counts were recorded for this clonotype. The chain links TRBV4-1 to TRBJ2-1, with 12 positions matching TRBD2. CDR3 length: 16 residues. V trimming: 2 bases; J trimming: 5 bases; junction bases outside the gene matches: 4. Germline CDR1 MGHRA, CDR2 YSYEKL. CDR3 protein: CASSQTLAGGHNEQFF. CDR3 bases: TGCGCCAGCAGCCAAACACTAGCGGGAGGCCACAATGAGCAGTTCTTC.

The chain uses TRBV13 and TRBJ1-5; D perhaps matches TRBD1 (6 bases). The CDR3 length is 18 residues. V was trimmed by 5 bases and J by 0 bases, leaving 20 bases between them. Germline V gene sequence: CDR1 PRHDT, CDR2 FYEKMQ (reference sequence). The CDR3 bases are TGTGCCAGCAGCCCGGACAGCCCTTTGACCTATAGCAATCAGCCCCAGCATTTT. Translating it yields CASSPDSPLTYSNQPQHF.

The V gene is TRBV19, the J gene TRBJ1-2; TRBD1 might be the D (5 bases). Trimming removed 9 bases at V and 7 bases at J, with 18 bases between. The CDR3 has 13 residues. Looked up from germline, CDR1 is LNHDA and CDR2 is SQIVND (reference sequence). DNA for the CDR3: TGTGCCAGCCAGGCAGGGTCCGGGGGTGGCTACACCTTC. Its translation is CASQAGSGGGYTF.

The J gene is TRBJ2-2, the V gene TRBV4-1; no clear D. Between the trimmed V and J ends, which lost 4 bases and 0 bases, there was a span of 9 bases. The CDR3 loop spans 15 amino acids. Germline loops: CDR1 MGHRA, CDR2 YSYEKL. CDR3 sequence reads: CASSLHFANTGELFF. CDR3 DNA: TGCGCCAGCAGCCTCCACTTCGCGAACACCGGGGAGCTGTTTTTT.

This clonotype was seen at least ten times. V gene TRBV5-6 combines with J gene TRBJ2-1; no definite D call. Trimming removed 1 base from V and 9 bases from J, with 26 bases in between. Germline CDR1 is SGHDT and CDR2 is YYEEEE. This CDR3 has 18 amino acids. The CDR3 protein is CASSLTLRTEDEMAEQFF. The CDR3 DNA follows: TGTGCCAGCAGCTTGACCCTCCGAACAGAGGACGAGATGGCTGAGCAGTTCTTC.

This clonotype was counted at least ten times. The V and J genes are TRBV7-2 and TRBJ2-1, with 13 positions matching TRBD2. This CDR3 spans 14 amino acids. Trimming cost V 1 base and J 10 bases; bases outside gene matches: 1. CDR1 is SGHTA, CDR2 FQGNSA, per germline. CDR3 sequence: CASSLGLAGGEQFF. CDR3 nucleotides: TGTGCCAGCAGCTTAGGACTAGCGGGAGGAGAGCAGTTCTTC. The complete variable domain, with remaining parts taken from reference TRBV7-2 and TRBJ2-1, reads GAGVSQSPSNKVTEKGKDVELRCDPISGHTALYWYRQSLGQGLEFLIYFQGNSAPDKSGLPSDRFSAERTGGSVSTLTIQRTQQEDSAVYLCASSLGLAGGEQFFGPGTRLTVL.

The table lists this clonotype with many counts. V usage is TRBV3-1 and J usage is TRBJ2-7; TRBD2 aligns across 9 bases. CDR1 is LGHDT and CDR2 is YNNKEL in the germline V gene (reference sequence). The CDR3 runs 15 residues. With V trimmed by 1 base and J by 2 bases, 3 bases remained unmatched. The CDR3 spells CASSQGAGGPYEQYF. DNA of the CDR3: TGTGCCAGCAGCCAAGGAGCGGGAGGCCCCTACGAGCAGTACTTC.

This clonotype was counted many times. The V and J genes are TRBV12-3 or TRBV12-4 and TRBJ2-2; tentatively, D is TRBD1 or TRBD2 (7 bases each). The CDR3 length is 14 residues. V was trimmed by 2 bases and J by 6 bases, leaving 10 bases between them. The CDR3: CASSLQGGAGELFF. The CDR3 DNA follows: TGTGCCAGCAGTTTACAGGGGGGGGCCGGGGAGCTGTTTTTT.

This clonotype was recorded at least ten times. The chain has TRBV6-1 and TRBJ2-7; D not certain. The CDR3 length is 13 residues. The V end was cut by 3 bases, the J end by 6 bases, with 12 bases between. Germline V gene sequence: CDR1 MNHNS, CDR2 SASEGT. The CDR3 DNA follows: TGTGCCAGCAGTGACAGGACCTCTGGCGAGCAGTACTTC. Translating gives CASSDRTSGEQYF.